Listed below are T cell receptor beta chains from one sample, sequenced in a study of blood T cell repertoires in COVID-19. Assay used: immunoSEQ multiplex PCR; TCRdb lists only in-frame clones, some missing. The sample has some 310,000 clones, around nine tenths seen once; the top ten hold over 9%. Sequencing was performed on PBMCs or T cells enriched from blood (not recorded which). The receptors were gathered from a woman aged 25 to 39 who had recovered from COVID-19. The CDR3 runs from the conserved cysteine through the conserved F or W. The D gene is left open where the match is weak. Not every row has a clone size; where given, it reads once, few, many or a size class.

DNA: TGTGCCAGCAGGCCGGGACAGGGGGCAATCGTGGAGACCCAGTACTTC; CDR3: CASRPGQGAIVETQYF; J: TRBJ2-5; V: TRBV7-9; size: .; D: TRBD1; length: 16
DNA: TGTGCCAGCAGCCTCCGACAGGGGCTAAATGAAAAACTGTTTTTT; CDR3: CASSLRQGLNEKLFF; J: TRBJ1-4; V: TRBV7-8; size: .; D: TRBD1; length: 15
DNA: TGCGCCAGCAGCCAAGCTCTAGCGGACAGCTCCTACAATGAGCAGTTCTTC; CDR3: CASSQALADSSYNEQFF; J: TRBJ2-1; V: TRBV4-1; size: .; D: .; length: 17
DNA: TGTGCCAGCAGTCCAGGAGGCCTCCCATACTCTGGGGCCAACGTCCTGACTTTC; CDR3: CASSPGGLPYSGANVLTF; J: TRBJ2-6; V: TRBV6-6; size: .; D: .; length: 18
DNA: TGTGCCAGCAGCCTCAAACAGTTCAACCAAGAGACCCAGTACTTC; CDR3: CASSLKQFNQETQYF; J: TRBJ2-5; V: TRBV7-9; size: .; D: .; length: 15
DNA: TGCGCCAGCAGCCAAGAGGTCAGGGTTGAAAAACTGTTTTTT; CDR3: CASSQEVRVEKLFF; J: TRBJ1-4; V: TRBV4-1; size: .; D: .; length: 14
DNA: TGTGCCAGCAGGACAGAATCTTCGCCCCAGCATTTT; CDR3: CASRTESSPQHF; J: TRBJ1-5; V: TRBV6-6; size: once; D: .; length: 12
DNA: TGTGCCAGCAGCTTGTATTACGAGCAGTACTTC; CDR3: CASSLYYEQYF; J: TRBJ2-7; V: TRBV28; size: .; D: .; length: 11
DNA: TGTGCCAGCTCACCACCTACAGAAACCACCGGGGAGCTGTTTTTT; CDR3: CASSPPTETTGELFF; J: TRBJ2-2; V: TRBV18; size: .; D: .; length: 15
DNA: TGTGCCACCAGCAGAGGGACTAGACTGACAGATACGCAGTATTTT; CDR3: CATSRGTRLTDTQYF; J: TRBJ2-3; V: TRBV15; size: .; D: TRBD2; length: 15
DNA: TGTGCCAGCAGTTACTCGAAAGGGAGTCATGAAGCTTTCTTT; CDR3: CASSYSKGSHEAFF; J: TRBJ1-1; V: TRBV6-5; size: .; D: .; length: 14
DNA: TGTGCCAGCAGGAGGACAACAGGGGCCGGGGCTTCGGGCTACACCTTC; CDR3: CASRRTTGAGASGYTF; J: TRBJ1-2; V: TRBV6-6; size: once; D: TRBD1; length: 16
DNA: TGTGCCAGTGGAAGGCGGGTCGCGCGGCAGCATTTT; CDR3: CASGRRVARQHF; J: TRBJ1-5; V: TRBV19; size: few; D: .; length: 12
DNA: TGTGCCAGCAGTTTGAGGGCCGTGGGCACTGAAGCTTTCTTT; CDR3: CASSLRAVGTEAFF; J: TRBJ1-1; V: TRBV28; size: .; D: .; length: 14
DNA: TGTGCCAGCCAAGGACAGCTAAACACTGAAGCTTTCTTT; CDR3: CASQGQLNTEAFF; J: TRBJ1-1; V: TRBV28; size: .; D: .; length: 13
DNA: TGTGCCAGCTCACCAGGATCAGGGGTCAACTATGGCTACACCTTC; CDR3: CASSPGSGVNYGYTF; J: TRBJ1-2; V: TRBV18; size: .; D: .; length: 15
DNA: TGTGCCAGCAGGATGGACAGTGACACTGAAGCTTTCTTT; CDR3: CASRMDSDTEAFF; J: TRBJ1-1; V: TRBV6-5; size: .; D: .; length: 13
DNA: TGTGCCAGCAGCTACCATTCGGGTAGCTCCTACAATGAGCAGTTCTTC; CDR3: CASSYHSGSSYNEQFF; J: TRBJ2-1; V: TRBV7-9; size: .; D: .; length: 16